The 23 T cell receptor beta chains listed next were all sequenced from one sample in a study of T cells after yellow fever vaccination. Using its own MiXCR run on the 5' RACE reads, TCRdb lists one record per CDR3 protein. The sample has 60,000 to 85,000 distinct CDR3 sequences; about 6.6% are singletons. The sample in question was CD8+ T cells sorted from PBMCs, obtained about 5 days after the first yellow fever vaccination. These receptors all stem from a man aged 18 to 30 who received the YFV17D yellow fever vaccine.

This clonotype was counted between two and nine times. The genes are TRBV7-2 and TRBJ2-7; tentative D call: TRBD1 (5 bases). Germline V gives CDR1 SGHTA, CDR2 FQGNSA. V gave up 1 base and J gave up 6 bases, with 16 bases separating them. The CDR3 loop spans 15 amino acids. The CDR3 bases are TGTGCCAGCAGCTTAGGCCGCCAGGGTTGGTTCGAGCAGTACTTC. Translating gives CASSLGRQGWFEQYF.

This clonotype was counted only a few times. This chain connects TRBV7-2 to TRBJ2-1, with TRBD2 as a possible D gene (6 bases). V shed 3 bases and J shed 0 bases, with 9 bases lying between them. This CDR3 region has 15 residues. Germline V gene sequence: CDR1 SGHTA, CDR2 FQGNSA. The CDR3 reads CASSFNGGSYNEQFF. CDR3 sequence (DNA): TGTGCCAGCAGCTTCAACGGGGGCTCCTACAATGAGCAGTTCTTC. Full variable domain (outside the CDR3, taken from reference TRBV7-2 and TRBJ2-1): GAGVSQSPSNKVTEKGKDVELRCDPISGHTALYWYRQSLGQGLEFLIYFQGNSAPDKSGLPSDRFSAERTGGSVSTLTIQRTQQEDSAVYLCASSFNGGSYNEQFFGPGTRLTVL.

This clonotype occurred many times. The chain employs TRBV4-1 and TRBJ2-5; D is ambiguous. Germline CDR1 and CDR2: MGHRA and YSYEKL. The CDR3 totals 14 residues. Trimming took off 4 bases at V and 2 bases at J, with 11 bases between the two ends. The CDR3 region has the DNA TGCGCCAGCAGCCTGACGGTGAAGCAAGAGACCCAGTACTTC. Translating gives CASSLTVKQETQYF.

The CDR3 DNA follows: TGTGCCAGCAGCGTAGGAGGGGGACTAGCGGGGGGCCCTAACAATGAGCAGTTCTTC. Translated: CASSVGGGLAGGPNNEQFF. This chain links TRBV9 with TRBJ2-1, with 15 bases aligning to TRBD2. The CDR3 consists of 19 residues. The V segment lost 0 bases and the J segment 5 bases; nucleotides outside the gene matches: 9. The germline V gene encodes CDR1 SGDLS and CDR2 YYNGEE.

This clonotype was seen a few times. The chain combines TRBV27 with TRBJ2-7; maybe TRBD1 (5 bases). This CDR3 spans 15 amino acids. CDR1 is MNHEY, CDR2 SMNVEV, per germline (reference sequence). V dropped 1 base and J dropped 2 bases, with 12 bases sitting between them. The CDR3 DNA reads TGTGCCAGCAGTTTATGGGGCCAGGCTCCCTACGAGCAGTACTTC. Translation: CASSLWGQAPYEQYF.

This clonotype was counted only a few times. The chain joins TRBV9 to TRBJ2-1, with D perhaps matching TRBD2 (7 bases). CDR3 length: 16 amino acids. V shed 4 bases and J shed 4 bases, with 18 bases lying between them. Germline assignment: CDR1 SGDLS and CDR2 YYNGEE. The CDR3 loop is CASSPDGGLGYNEQFF. DNA of the CDR3: TGTGCCAGCAGCCCCGACGGGGGGCTTGGGTACAATGAGCAGTTCTTC.

This chain joins TRBV24-1 and TRBJ2-2; no firm D call. The CDR3 loop spans 13 amino acids. CDR1 and CDR2 from the germline V gene are KGHDR and SFDVKD. For the CDR3, the DNA is TGTGGGACCTTTGACTGGAACACCGGGGAGCTGTTTTTT. Residues: CGTFDWNTGELFF.

This clonotype was counted only a few times. V gene TRBV2 combines with J gene TRBJ1-1, with D uncertain. The germline V and J ends were trimmed by 7 bases and 8 bases, with 8 bases remaining between them. The V gene's germline CDR1 is SNHLY and CDR2 FYNNEI. CDR3 length equals 10 residues. The CDR3 DNA reads TGTGCCAGCAAACCGCCCGAAGCTTTCTTT. It is translated as CASKPPEAFF.

This clonotype was recorded many times. V gene TRBV6-5 combines with J gene TRBJ1-2; D is unclear. CDR1 is MNHEY, CDR2 SVGAGI, per germline. The CDR3 runs to 13 residues. V was clipped by 0 bases and J by 4 bases, with 6 bases between them. CDR3 in amino acids: CASSYSMAYGYTF. For the CDR3, the DNA is TGTGCCAGCAGTTACTCGATGGCCTATGGCTACACCTTC.

The table lists this clonotype with many counts. CDR3 amino acids: CASSWTGTGTYEQYF. The CDR3 DNA follows: TGTGCCAGCAGTTGGACCGGGACAGGGACCTACGAGCAGTACTTC. The chain combines TRBV6-5 with TRBJ2-7; 9 nucleotides match TRBD1. The germline gives CDR1 MNHEY, CDR2 SVGAGI. The junction had 6 bases not matched to a gene; V was cut back by 4 bases and J by 2 bases. The CDR3 spans 15 residues.

This clonotype was observed a few times. This chain links TRBV4-2 with TRBJ2-7, with TRBD2 matching 12 bases. The CDR3 spans 16 residues. V trimming: 1 base; J trimming: 4 bases; junction bases outside the gene matches: 5. Germline V gene sequence: CDR1 LGHNA, CDR2 YNFKEQ. As DNA, the CDR3 is TGTGCCAGCAGCCAAGGGCGACTAGCGGGGGTATACGAGCAGTACTTC. It translates to CASSQGRLAGVYEQYF.

This clonotype was recorded at least ten times. V is TRBV4-3 and J is TRBJ1-1; the match to TRBD1 covers 10 bases. The CDR3 extends over 15 amino acids. V gave up 1 base and J gave up 5 bases; unmatched junction bases: 4. CDR1 and CDR2 from the germline V gene are LGHNA and YSLEER. The CDR3 nucleotides are TGCGCCAGCAGCCAAGGGACAGGGGGAGGAACTGAAGCTTTCTTT. It specifies CASSQGTGGGTEAFF.

The gene calls are TRBV5-1 and TRBJ1-2; no firm D call. This CDR3 has 14 residues. Deletions cut 0 bases from V and 0 bases from J, with 6 bases between. From germline, CDR1 is SGHRS and CDR2 YFSETQ. CDR3 amino acids: CASSLGAPNYGYTF. CDR3 in DNA: TGCGCCAGCAGCTTGGGGGCACCTAACTATGGCTACACCTTC.

At least ten counts were recorded for this clonotype. This chain connects TRBV29-1 to TRBJ2-7, with D unclear. The V end was cut by 2 bases, the J end by 2 bases, with 10 bases between. The CDR3 extends over 13 amino acids. Germline CDR1 and CDR2: SQVTM and ANQGSEA. CDR3 region: CSVEIAEPYEQYF. DNA of the CDR3: TGCAGCGTTGAAATTGCGGAACCCTACGAGCAGTACTTC.

This clonotype was counted between two and nine times. The chain combines TRBV30 with TRBJ1-3; 7 positions agree with TRBD1. The CDR3 has 14 amino acids. V was pared by 0 bases and J by 7 bases, with 6 bases of the junction left unmatched. CDR1 GTSNPN and CDR2 SVGIG come from the germline V gene (reference sequence). CDR3: CAWSVTGSANTIYF. The DNA of the CDR3 is TGTGCCTGGAGTGTGACAGGGTCCGCGAACACCATATATTTT.

J is TRBJ1-2 and V is TRBV20-1; D is perhaps TRBD1 (6 bases). CDR1 DFQATT and CDR2 SNEGSKA come from the germline V gene (reference sequence). The CDR3 length is 14 residues. Trimming stripped 4 bases from V and 4 bases from J, with 16 bases between. This CDR3 reads CSAMNLQGGYGYTF. In DNA form, the CDR3 reads TGCAGTGCTATGAACTTACAGGGAGGCTATGGCTACACCTTC.

This clonotype has a single count. A clone one base away is much larger, so this may be a read error. J is TRBJ1-3 and V is TRBV7-2; D not resolved. CDR1 is SGHTA, CDR2 FQGNSA, per germline. Trimming shortened V by 5 bases and J by 7 bases, and 18 bases separated the two germline ends. This CDR3 comprises 15 residues. DNA of the CDR3: TGTGCCAGCAGCCCTAGAGGACTTGAAAGCAACACCATATATTTT. Protein product: CASSPRGLESNTIYF.

Worth noting for this clonotype: A much larger clonotype is one base distant, so this may be a read error. The chain couples TRBV4-3 to TRBJ2-7; D call uncertain. The CDR3 extends over 10 amino acids. Looked up from germline, CDR1 is LGHNA and CDR2 is YSLEER. V lost 11 bases, J lost 4 bases, and 9 bases lay in between. CDR3 nucleotides: TGCGCCGGCACGGTTTACGAGCAGTACGTC. It encodes CAGTVYEQYV.

In its sample, this clonotype was seen a few times. The chain recombines TRBV6-2 or TRBV6-3 with TRBJ1-2; D not certain. With 7 bases removed from V and 8 bases from J, the gap between germline ends came to 5 bases. The CDR3 loop spans 9 amino acids. Germline-derived CDR1 and CDR2 are MNHEY and SVGEGT. In DNA, the CDR3 is TGTGCCAGCAAATTGGGCTACACCTTC. This gives the protein CASKLGYTF.

In this sample, this clonotype turned up many times. The genes are TRBV6-2 or TRBV6-3 and TRBJ2-2; unclear D gene. The length of the CDR3 is 13 residues. Germline CDR1 reads MNHEY; CDR2 reads SVGEGT. V dropped 2 bases and J dropped 5 bases, with 6 bases sitting between them. CDR3 in DNA: TGTGCCAGCAGTTACGGGGAAACCGGGGAGCTGTTTTTT. This codes for CASSYGETGELFF.

This clonotype was recorded many times. The genes are TRBV20-1 and TRBJ2-4; 10 bases map to TRBD1. Losses at the gene ends were 2 bases for V and 7 bases for J; bases not matched to a gene: 8. CDR1 and CDR2 (germline): DFQATT, SNEGSKA (reference sequence). The CDR3 runs 15 residues. CDR3 in amino acids: CSARQTGGNRNIQYF. The CDR3 nucleotides read TGCAGTGCTAGACAGACAGGGGGCAATCGCAACATTCAGTACTTC.

In this sample, this clonotype turned up a few times. J is TRBJ2-2 and V is TRBV11-2; D gene ambiguous. The V and J ends lost 4 bases and 7 bases respectively, with 16 bases between them. Germline CDR1 is SGHAT and CDR2 is FQNNGV. The CDR3 has 15 residues. DNA for the CDR3: TGTGCCAGCAGCTCCCCAGCAGAACAAGGCGGGGAGCTGTTTTTT. Encoded protein: CASSSPAEQGGELFF.

J is TRBJ2-2 and V is TRBV7-8; TRBD1 matches at 10 bases. V was clipped by 1 base and J by 7 bases; unmatched bases: 6. Germline V gene data show CDR1 as SGHVS and CDR2 as FQNEAQ. This CDR3 has 16 residues. The CDR3 protein is CASSLETGGAGGELFF. The CDR3 region has the DNA TGTGCCAGCAGCTTAGAGACAGGGGGCGCGGGCGGGGAGCTGTTTTTT. Filled out from reference TRBV7-8 and TRBJ2-2, the complete variable domain reads GAGVSQSPRYKVAKRGQDVALRCDPISGHVSLFWYQQALGQGPEFLTYFQNEAQLDKSGLPSDRFFAERPEGSVSTLKIQRTQQEDSAVYLCASSLETGGAGGELFFGEGSRLTVL.